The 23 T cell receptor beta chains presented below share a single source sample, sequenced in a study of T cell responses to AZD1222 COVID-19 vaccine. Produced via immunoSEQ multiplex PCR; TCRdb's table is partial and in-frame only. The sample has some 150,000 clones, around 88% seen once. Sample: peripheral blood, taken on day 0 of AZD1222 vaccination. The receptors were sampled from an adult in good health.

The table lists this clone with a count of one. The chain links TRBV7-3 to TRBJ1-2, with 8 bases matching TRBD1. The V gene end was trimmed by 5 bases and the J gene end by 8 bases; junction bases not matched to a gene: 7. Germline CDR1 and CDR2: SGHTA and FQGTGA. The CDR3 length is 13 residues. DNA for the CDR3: TGTGCCAGCAGCACTGGACAGGGAGGGGGCTACACCTTC. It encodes CASSTGQGGGYTF.

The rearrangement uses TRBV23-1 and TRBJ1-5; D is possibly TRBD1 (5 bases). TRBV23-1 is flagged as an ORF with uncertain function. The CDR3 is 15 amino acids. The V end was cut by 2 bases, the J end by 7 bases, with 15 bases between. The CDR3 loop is CASSQVGDGSQPQHF. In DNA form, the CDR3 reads TGCGCCAGCAGTCAAGTGGGGGACGGATCCCAGCCCCAGCATTTT.

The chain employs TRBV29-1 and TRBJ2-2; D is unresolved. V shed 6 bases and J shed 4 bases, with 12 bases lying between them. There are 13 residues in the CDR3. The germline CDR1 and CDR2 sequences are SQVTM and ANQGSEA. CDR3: CSVSGSSTGELFF. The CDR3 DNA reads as TGCAGCGTCTCAGGTTCGAGCACCGGGGAGCTGTTTTTT.

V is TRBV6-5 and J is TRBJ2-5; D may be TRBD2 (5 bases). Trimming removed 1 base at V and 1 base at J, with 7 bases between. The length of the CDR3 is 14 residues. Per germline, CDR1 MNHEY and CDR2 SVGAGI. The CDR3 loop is CASSYLAGQETQYF. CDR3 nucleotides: TGTGCCAGCAGTTACTTGGCGGGCCAAGAGACCCAGTACTTC.

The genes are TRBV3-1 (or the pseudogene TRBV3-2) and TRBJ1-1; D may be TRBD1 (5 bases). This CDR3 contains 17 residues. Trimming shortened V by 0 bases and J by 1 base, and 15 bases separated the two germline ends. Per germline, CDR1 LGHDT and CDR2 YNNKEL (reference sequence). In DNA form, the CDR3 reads TGTGCCAGCAGCCAAGATAGATGCGGGGACCAGAACACTGAAGCTTTCTTT. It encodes CASSQDRCGDQNTEAFF.

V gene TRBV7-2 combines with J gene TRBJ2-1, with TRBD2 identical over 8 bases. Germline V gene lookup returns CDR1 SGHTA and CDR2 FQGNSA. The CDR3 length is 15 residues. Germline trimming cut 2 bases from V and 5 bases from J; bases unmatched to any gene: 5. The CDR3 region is CASSLWSGSDNEQFF. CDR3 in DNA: TGTGCCAGCAGCTTATGGAGCGGGAGCGACAATGAGCAGTTCTTC.

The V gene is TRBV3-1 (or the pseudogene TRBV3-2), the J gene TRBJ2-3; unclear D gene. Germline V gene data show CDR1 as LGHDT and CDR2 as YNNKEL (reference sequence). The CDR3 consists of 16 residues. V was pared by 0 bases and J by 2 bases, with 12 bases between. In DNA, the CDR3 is TGTGCCAGCAGCCAAGATAGGCTAGGGCTCACAGATACGCAGTATTTT. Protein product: CASSQDRLGLTDTQYF.

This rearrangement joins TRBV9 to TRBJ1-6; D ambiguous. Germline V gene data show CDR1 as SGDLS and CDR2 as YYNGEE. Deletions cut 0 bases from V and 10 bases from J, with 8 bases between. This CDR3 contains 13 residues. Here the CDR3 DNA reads TGTGCCAGCAGCGTAGGGGAGAGGTCACCCCTCCACTTT. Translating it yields CASSVGERSPLHF.

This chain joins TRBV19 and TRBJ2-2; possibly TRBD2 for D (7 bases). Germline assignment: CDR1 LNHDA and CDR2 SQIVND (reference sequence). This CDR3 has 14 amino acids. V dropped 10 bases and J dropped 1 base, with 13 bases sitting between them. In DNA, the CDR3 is TGTGCCACTCGCGGGGGCATGAACACCGGGGAGCTGTTTTTT. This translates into CATRGGMNTGELFF.

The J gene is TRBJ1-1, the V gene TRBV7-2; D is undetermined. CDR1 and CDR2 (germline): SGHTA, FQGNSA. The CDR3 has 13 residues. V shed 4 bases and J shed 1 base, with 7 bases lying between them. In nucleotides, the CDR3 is TGTGCCAGCAGCTCGCCGGCGAACACTGAAGCTTTCTTT. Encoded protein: CASSSPANTEAFF.

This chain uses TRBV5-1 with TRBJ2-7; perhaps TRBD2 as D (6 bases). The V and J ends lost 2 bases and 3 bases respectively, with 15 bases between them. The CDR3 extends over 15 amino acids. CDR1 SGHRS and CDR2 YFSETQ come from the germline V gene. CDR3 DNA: TGCGCCAGCAGCTTACCGGGACTGACATACTACGAGCAGTACTTC. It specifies CASSLPGLTYYEQYF. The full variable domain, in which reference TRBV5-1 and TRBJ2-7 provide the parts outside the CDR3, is KAGVTQTPRYLIKTRGQQVTLSCSPISGHRSVSWYQQTPGQGLQFLFEYFSETQRNKGNFPGRFSGRQFSNSRSEMNVSTLELGDSALYLCASSLPGLTYYEQYFGPGTRLTVT.

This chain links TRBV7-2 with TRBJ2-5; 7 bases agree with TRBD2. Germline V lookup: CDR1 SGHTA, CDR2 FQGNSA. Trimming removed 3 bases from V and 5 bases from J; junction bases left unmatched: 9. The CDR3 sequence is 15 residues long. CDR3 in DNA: TGTGCCAGCAGCTTTGCGGGGGAAGTCGGGGAGACCCAGTACTTC. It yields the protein CASSFAGEVGETQYF. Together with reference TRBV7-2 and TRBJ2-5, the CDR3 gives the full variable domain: GAGVSQSPSNKVTEKGKDVELRCDPISGHTALYWYRQSLGQGLEFLIYFQGNSAPDKSGLPSDRFSAERTGGSVSTLTIQRTQQEDSAVYLCASSFAGEVGETQYFGPGTRLLVL.

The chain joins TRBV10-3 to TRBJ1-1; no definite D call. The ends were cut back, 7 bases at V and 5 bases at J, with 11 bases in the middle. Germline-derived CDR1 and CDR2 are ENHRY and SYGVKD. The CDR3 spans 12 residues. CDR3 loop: CAIKEQSTEAFF. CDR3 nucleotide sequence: TGTGCCATCAAAGAACAGTCTACTGAAGCTTTCTTT.

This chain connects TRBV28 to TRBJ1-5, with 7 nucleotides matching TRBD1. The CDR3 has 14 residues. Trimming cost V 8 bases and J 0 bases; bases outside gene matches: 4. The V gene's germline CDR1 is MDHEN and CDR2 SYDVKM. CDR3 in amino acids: CASCRDSSNQPQHF. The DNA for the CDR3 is TGTGCCAGCTGCCGGGACAGTAGCAATCAGCCCCAGCATTTT.

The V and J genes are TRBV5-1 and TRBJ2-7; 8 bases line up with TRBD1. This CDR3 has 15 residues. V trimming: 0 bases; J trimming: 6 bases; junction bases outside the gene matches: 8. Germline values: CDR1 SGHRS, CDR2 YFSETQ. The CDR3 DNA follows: TGCGCCAGCAGCTTGGTGACAGGGGTTTTGGTCGAGCAGTACTTC. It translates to CASSLVTGVLVEQYF.

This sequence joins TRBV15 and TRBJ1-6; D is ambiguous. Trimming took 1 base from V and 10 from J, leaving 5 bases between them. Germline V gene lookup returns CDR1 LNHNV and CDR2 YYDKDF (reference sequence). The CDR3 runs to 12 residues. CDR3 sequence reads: CATSRVESPLHF. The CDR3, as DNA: TGTGCCACCAGCAGAGTTGAGTCACCCCTCCACTTT.

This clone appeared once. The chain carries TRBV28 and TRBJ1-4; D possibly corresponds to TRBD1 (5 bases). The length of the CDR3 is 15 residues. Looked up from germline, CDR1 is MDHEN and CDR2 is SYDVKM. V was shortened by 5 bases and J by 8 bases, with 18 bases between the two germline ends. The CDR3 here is CASSPLELGGEKLFF. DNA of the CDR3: TGTGCCAGCAGTCCACTTGAGTTGGGGGGGGAAAAACTGTTTTTT.

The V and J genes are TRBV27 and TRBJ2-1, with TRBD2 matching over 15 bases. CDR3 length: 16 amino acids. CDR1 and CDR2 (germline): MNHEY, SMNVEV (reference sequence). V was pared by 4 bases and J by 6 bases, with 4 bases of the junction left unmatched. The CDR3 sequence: CASSWTSGRALNEQFF. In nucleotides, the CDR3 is TGTGCCAGCAGTTGGACTAGCGGGAGGGCCCTCAATGAGCAGTTCTTC.

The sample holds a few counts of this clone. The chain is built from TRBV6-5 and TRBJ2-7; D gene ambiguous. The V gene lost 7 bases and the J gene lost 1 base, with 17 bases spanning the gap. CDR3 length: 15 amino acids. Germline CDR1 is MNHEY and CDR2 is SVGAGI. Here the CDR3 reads CASNKFTGLSYEQYF. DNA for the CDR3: TGTGCCAGCAATAAATTTACCGGGCTTTCCTACGAGCAGTACTTC.

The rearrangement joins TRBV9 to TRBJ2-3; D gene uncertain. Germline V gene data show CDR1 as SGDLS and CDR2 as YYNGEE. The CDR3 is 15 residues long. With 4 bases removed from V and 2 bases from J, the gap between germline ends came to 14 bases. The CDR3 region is CASSPPPLYTDTQYF. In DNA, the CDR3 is TGTGCCAGCAGCCCCCCCCCTCTTTACACAGATACGCAGTATTTT.

The CDR3 DNA is TGTGCCAGCAGCTTGGGCCGTGGGGGCAGGTACGAGCAGTACTTC. Translating gives CASSLGRGGRYEQYF. The chain is built from TRBV5-6 and TRBJ2-7; D is perhaps TRBD1 (6 bases). The CDR3 is 15 amino acids. Trimming pared 0 bases from V and 4 bases from J, leaving 14 bases between. CDR1 SGHDT and CDR2 YYEEEE come from the germline V gene. Full variable domain (missing parts from reference TRBV5-6 and TRBJ2-7): DAGVTQSPTHLIKTRGQQVTLRCSPKSGHDTVSWYQQALGQGPQFIFQYYEEEERQRGNFPDRFSGHQFPNYSSELNVNALLLGDSALYLCASSLGRGGRYEQYFGPGTRLTVT.

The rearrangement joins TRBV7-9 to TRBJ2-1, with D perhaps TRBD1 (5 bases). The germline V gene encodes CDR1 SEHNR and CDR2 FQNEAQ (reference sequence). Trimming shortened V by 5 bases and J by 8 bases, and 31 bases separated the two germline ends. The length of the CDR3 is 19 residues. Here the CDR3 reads CASSGRGKGLAHGDYEQFF. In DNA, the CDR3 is TGTGCCAGCAGCGGTAGGGGCAAGGGGTTGGCCCACGGTGACTATGAGCAGTTCTTC.

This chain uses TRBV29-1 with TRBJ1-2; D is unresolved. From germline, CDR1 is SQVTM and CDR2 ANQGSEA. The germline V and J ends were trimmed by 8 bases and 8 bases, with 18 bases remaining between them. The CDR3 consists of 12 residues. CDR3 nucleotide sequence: TGCAGCTTCGAGGCAGGTTTTGGGGGCTACACCTTC. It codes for CSFEAGFGGYTF.